This is a list of T cell receptor beta chains from one sample in a study of cytomegalovirus exposure and HLA in healthy donors. Sequencing used immunoSEQ multiplex PCR; TCRdb keeps in-frame clones, though not all of them. This sample has some 260,000 clones, with roughly nine tenths found just once. The material sequenced was PBMCs. All receptors come from a man younger than 35 in good health and CMV-seropositive. Each CDR3 is given with its conserved first and last residue. The D gene is left open where the match is weak. Expanded clones are given a class, and other clones once, few, many or no size at all.

J,size,D,V,DNA,CDR3
TRBJ1-5,-,TRBD1,TRBV28,TGTGCGGCCCGACAGGGGGTCAATCAGCCCCAGCATTTT,CAARQGVNQPQHF
TRBJ2-7,-,-,TRBV18,TGTGCCAGCTCACCAATCCCCTACGAGCAGTACTTC,CASSPIPYEQYF
TRBJ2-7,-,TRBD2,TRBV5-1,TGCGCCAGCAGCCCGACTAGCGGGAGCTACGAGCAGTACTTC,CASSPTSGSYEQYF
TRBJ1-5,-,-,TRBV5-6,TGTGCCAGCAGCTTGGCTAGGAATAGCAATCAGCCCCAGCATTTT,CASSLARNSNQPQHF
TRBJ2-5,-,TRBD2,TRBV6-5,TGTGCCAGCAGCGATAGCGGGAGGGCAGAGACCCAGTACTTC,CASSDSGRAETQYF
TRBJ2-5,-,-,TRBV29-1,TGCAGCGTTGAAGATGGGGGCAGCACTGGGGCCCAGTACTTC,CSVEDGGSTGAQYF
TRBJ2-7,few,TRBD2,TRBV14,TGTGCCAGCAGCCAAACCGGGACTAGAGGGTACGAGCAGTACTTC,CASSQTGTRGYEQYF
TRBJ2-7,-,-,TRBV27,TGTGCCAGCAGTTTATACGGCAGTGTCTACGAGCAGTACTTC,CASSLYGSVYEQYF
TRBJ1-4,-,-,TRBV9,TGTGCCAGCAGCGTATCCGGTACGAGTGGGGCGGAAAAACTGTTTTTT,CASSVSGTSGAEKLFF
TRBJ1-1,-,TRBD1,TRBV30,TGTGCCTGGAGTCGGGACAGGAACACTGAAGCTTTCTTT,CAWSRDRNTEAFF
TRBJ1-1,-,TRBD1,TRBV5-1,TGCGCCAGCAGCGTAGGGGGCAGTGGCACTGAAGCTTTCTTT,CASSVGGSGTEAFF
TRBJ2-3,-,-,TRBV5-1,TGCGCCAGCAGCCGAGGACGGGAAGATACGCAGTATTTT,CASSRGREDTQYF
TRBJ2-7,-,-,TRBV29-1,TGCAGCCCAAGGTCCAGGTATCATACCGACTCCTACGAGCAGTACTTC,CSPRSRYHTDSYEQYF
TRBJ2-1,-,-,TRBV19,TGTGCCACAACCGCTGGGGGCTCCTACAATGAGCAGTTCTTC,CATTAGGSYNEQFF
TRBJ2-4,-,-,TRBV2,TGTGCCAGCAGTGATAGAACCTGGAGTAACATTCAGTACTTC,CASSDRTWSNIQYF
TRBJ2-3,-,TRBD2,TRBV2,TGTGCCAGCAAGCCGTGGAGCGGGGGCACAGATACGCAGTATTTT,CASKPWSGGTDTQYF
TRBJ2-7,-,TRBD1,TRBV2,TGTGCCAGCAGTTATGACAGGGCCGAGCAGTACTTC,CASSYDRAEQYF
TRBJ2-1,-,TRBD2,TRBV6-5,TGTGCCAGCAGTTACACGGGAGGGCCCTACAATGAGCAGTTCTTC,CASSYTGGPYNEQFF
TRBJ2-2,-,-,TRBV7-9,TGTGCCAGCAGCTTAGTACAGACAAACGGGGAGCTGTTTTTT,CASSLVQTNGELFF
TRBJ2-7,-,-,TRBV6-5,TGTGCCAGCAGTTACTCGCCGGGAGCCGGCGAGCAGTACTTC,CASSYSPGAGEQYF
TRBJ2-3,-,TRBD2,TRBV5-4,TGTGCCAGCAGCTTTTTTCGTGCGGGGGGCGTCACAGATACGCAGTATTTT,CASSFFRAGGVTDTQYF
TRBJ1-5,-,-,TRBV7-8,TGTGCCAGCAGCTTAGAAGGGGGGGCCAATCAGCCCCAGCATTTT,CASSLEGGANQPQHF
TRBJ2-1,once,TRBD2,TRBV2,TGTGCCAGCAGTAAACTAGCGGGAGTAGGGAATGAGCAGTTCTTC,CASSKLAGVGNEQFF
TRBJ1-1,-,TRBD1,TRBV5-4,TGTGCCAGCAGTCCCCGGACAGGGGGACTTGAAGCTTTCTTT,CASSPRTGGLEAFF
TRBJ2-7,-,-,TRBV10-2,TGCGCCAGCAGTGATCCGGACACCTCCTACGAGCAGTACTTC,CASSDPDTSYEQYF
TRBJ2-7,-,-,TRBV5-5,TGTGCCAGCAGTTTGGACAGCGAGCAGTACTTC,CASSLDSEQYF
TRBJ1-5,-,-,TRBV21-1,TGTGCCAGCAGCAAAGGGACAGTCGACTATAGCAATCAGCCCCAGCATTTT,CASSKGTVDYSNQPQHF
TRBJ2-7,-,TRBD1,TRBV6-5,TGTGCCAGCAGTTATGAGGGGGCCTCCTACGAGCAGTACTTC,CASSYEGASYEQYF
TRBJ1-2,-,-,TRBV28,TGTGCCAGCAGTTATGGCCGGGGATATGGCTACACCTTC,CASSYGRGYGYTF
TRBJ1-2,-,-,TRBV20-1,TGCAGTGCTACATCTCAGATGGGCTACACCTTC,CSATSQMGYTF
TRBJ2-2,-,-,TRBV12-2,TGTGCAAGTCGCCCGGGACAGGGGGACCTGGGCACCGGGGAGCTGTTTTTT,CASRPGQGDLGTGELFF
TRBJ1-1,-,TRBD1,TRBV11-1,TGTGCCAACAGCTTATTCCCGACAGGGAAGGGCACTGAAGCTTTCTTT,CANSLFPTGKGTEAFF
TRBJ2-5,-,-,TRBV30,TGTGCCTGGAGTGTACCTTATGGGAAGGAGACCCAGTACTTC,CAWSVPYGKETQYF
TRBJ1-2,-,-,TRBV15,TGTGCCACCAGCAGAGATAAGGGTCAGGGTTGGATGGATGGCTACACCTTC,CATSRDKGQGWMDGYTF
TRBJ2-7,-,-,TRBV11-2,TGTGCCAGCAGCTCCCGGGACTCTTACTCCTACGAGCAGTACTTC,CASSSRDSYSYEQYF
TRBJ2-2,-,TRBD1,TRBV25-1,TGTGCCAGCCGGACAGGGGACTACACCGGGGAGCTGTTTTTT,CASRTGDYTGELFF
TRBJ2-3,few,TRBD2,TRBV27,TGTGCCAGCACCGGACTAGAGGGCACAGATACGCAGTATTTT,CASTGLEGTDTQYF
TRBJ2-5,once,-,TRBV30,TGTGCCTGGAATGGAGGACTTCAGGGCAAGACCCAGTACTTC,CAWNGGLQGKTQYF
TRBJ2-5,-,TRBD1,TRBV10-3,TGTGCCATCAGTACGACAGGGACCCAAGAGACCCAGTACTTC,CAISTTGTQETQYF
TRBJ1-2,-,-,TRBV2,TGTGCCAGCAGTGTCCGAGGGAGGGGGTATGGCTACACCTTC,CASSVRGRGYGYTF
TRBJ1-5,-,-,TRBV28,TGTGCCAGCAGTTTGAGTCAGGGGCAGCCCCAGCATTTT,CASSLSQGQPQHF
TRBJ1-1,-,TRBD1,TRBV25-1,TGTGCCAGCAGTCGGACAGGGGTGAACACTGAAGCTTTCTTT,CASSRTGVNTEAFF